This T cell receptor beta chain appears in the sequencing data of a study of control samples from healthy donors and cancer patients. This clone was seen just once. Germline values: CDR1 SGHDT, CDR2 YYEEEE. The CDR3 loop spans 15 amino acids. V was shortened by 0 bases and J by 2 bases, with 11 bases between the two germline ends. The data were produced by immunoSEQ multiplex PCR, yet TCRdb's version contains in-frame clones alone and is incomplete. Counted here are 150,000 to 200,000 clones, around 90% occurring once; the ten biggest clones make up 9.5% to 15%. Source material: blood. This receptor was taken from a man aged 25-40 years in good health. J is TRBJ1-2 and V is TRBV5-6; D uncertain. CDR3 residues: CASSLVSAANYGYTF. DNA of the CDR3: TGTGCCAGCAGCTTGGTTTCGGCAGCCAACTATGGCTACACCTTC.